What follows are 25 T cell receptor beta chains derived from one specimen sequenced in a study of T-cell memory formation after mild COVID-19. MiXCR was run by TCRdb on the 5' RACE reads, yielding one entry per CDR3 protein. The table has fewer than 200,000 distinct CDR3 sequences, around 13% seen once. Sequencing input: PBMCs or a T cell subset sorted from them (not recorded which). Every receptor here comes from a man aged 18 to 29 who had mild COVID-19 (a few samples of this study predate the infection). Cell type and time point are not known.

The chain combines TRBV12-3 or TRBV12-4 with TRBJ2-7; a weak D match, TRBD1 (7 bases). The CDR3 length is 14 residues. V lost 7 bases, J lost 6 bases, and 19 bases lay in between. The CDR3 reads CASTYSGGGAEQYF. The CDR3 coding sequence is TGTGCCAGCACGTATTCCGGAGGGGGCGCCGAGCAGTACTTC.

The V and J genes are TRBV4-2 and TRBJ2-6; no clear D gene. CDR3 length: 16 residues. Germline CDR1 reads LGHNA; CDR2 reads YNFKEQ. Trimming stripped 1 base from V and 2 bases from J, with 9 bases between. This CDR3 is CASSQGVRAGANVLTF. CDR3 DNA: TGTGCCAGCAGCCAAGGGGTAAGGGCTGGGGCCAACGTCCTGACTTTC.

This clonotype showed up just a few times. This chain connects TRBV7-3 to TRBJ1-1; possibly TRBD1 for D (6 bases). CDR1 is SGHTA, CDR2 FQGTGA, per germline. The CDR3 sequence is 13 residues long. V was pared by 10 bases and J by 1 base, with 13 bases between. The chain's CDR3 is CATARTANTEAFF. CDR3 DNA sequence: TGTGCCACCGCCCGGACAGCGAACACTGAAGCTTTCTTT.

In its sample, this clonotype was seen once. V usage is TRBV6-2 or TRBV6-3 and J usage is TRBJ2-1; D unresolved. The CDR3 runs to 13 residues. In germline, CDR1 is MNHEY, CDR2 SVGEGT. V lost 1 base and J 11 bases, leaving 12 bases between the germline ends. The chain's CDR3 is CASSYFTENKQFF. CDR3 nucleotides: TGTGCCAGCAGTTACTTTACCGAGAATAAGCAGTTCTTC.

CDR3 protein: CASSISGGSTGELFF. CDR3 nucleotide sequence: TGTGCCAGCAGTATTAGCGGGGGGAGCACCGGGGAGCTGTTTTTT. This chain joins TRBV6-5 and TRBJ2-2, with 10 nucleotides matching TRBD2. This CDR3 region has 15 residues. Germline V gives CDR1 MNHEY, CDR2 SVGAGI. V gave up 5 bases and J gave up 4 bases; unmatched junction bases: 4.

The chain combines TRBV4-2 with TRBJ1-5; D uncertain. Per germline, CDR1 LGHNA and CDR2 YNFKEQ. The CDR3 runs to 15 residues. V was cut by 0 bases and J by 7 bases, with 13 bases left in between. This chain's CDR3 is CASSQDRAGRQPQHF. Here the CDR3 DNA reads TGTGCCAGCAGCCAAGATAGGGCAGGACGGCAGCCCCAGCATTTT.

This clonotype occurred a few times. The CDR3 DNA is TGTGCCAGCTATTTAGGGGGTTTTGCTGAAGCTTTCTTT. This encodes CASYLGGFAEAFF. The rearrangement uses TRBV18 and TRBJ1-1; D is possibly TRBD1 (6 bases). CDR3 length: 13 residues. Trimming stripped 7 bases from V and 6 bases from J, with 15 bases between. CDR1 and CDR2 (germline): KGHSH, LQKENI.

This chain uses TRBV20-1 with TRBJ1-1; 8 bases agree with TRBD1. The trim removed 7 bases at V and 0 bases at J, leaving 4 bases unmatched. The germline CDR1 and CDR2 sequences are DFQATT and SNEGSKA (reference sequence). The CDR3 is 13 amino acids. CDR3 sequence reads: CSGTGSLNTEAFF. DNA of the CDR3: TGCAGTGGGACAGGGTCCTTGAACACTGAAGCTTTCTTT.

This clonotype was detected only once. V gene TRBV9 combines with J gene TRBJ1-2, with D possibly being TRBD1 (5 bases). Trimming cost V 4 bases and J 10 bases, with 20 bases left between them. This CDR3 has 14 amino acids. Germline lookup yields CDR1 SGDLS and CDR2 YYNGEE. Written as DNA, the CDR3 is TGTGCCAGCAGCCCATTAGGGGAATCCGTCGTCTACACCTTC. Translation gives CASSPLGESVVYTF.

The chain joins TRBV2 to TRBJ2-6, with D maybe TRBD2 (5 bases). Trimming took off 4 bases at V and 4 bases at J, with 11 bases between the two ends. Germline-derived CDR1 and CDR2 are SNHLY and FYNNEI. The CDR3 runs 15 residues. The CDR3 DNA is TGTGCCAGCAGTGTTGAGGGTTCAGGGGCCAACGTCCTGACTTTC. This sequence encodes CASSVEGSGANVLTF.

In this sample, this clonotype turned up a few times. The CDR3 reads CASSPVTVSGNTIYF. The CDR3 DNA is TGTGCCAGCTCACCCGTTACAGTCTCTGGAAACACCATATATTTT. The chain joins TRBV18 to TRBJ1-3; no reliable D call. This CDR3 spans 15 amino acids. The V and J ends lost 3 bases and 0 bases respectively, with 9 bases between them. The germline CDR1 and CDR2 sequences are KGHSH and LQKENI.

The chain has TRBV7-2 and TRBJ2-1; 7 bases align to TRBD1. The CDR3 contains 16 residues. Germline CDR1 and CDR2: SGHTA and FQGNSA. J was trimmed by 12 bases and V by 4 bases; bases with no gene match: 18. CDR3 region: CASSSLGTAGSRGQFF. The CDR3 DNA follows: TGTGCCAGCAGCTCCCTAGGGACAGCCGGGTCAAGGGGGCAGTTCTTC.

The genes are TRBV2 and TRBJ1-5; no clear D. In germline, CDR1 is SNHLY, CDR2 FYNNEI. The CDR3 loop spans 15 amino acids. V was cut by 7 bases and J by 2 bases, with 15 bases left in between. The CDR3 sequence is CASNRPNDGNQPQHF. The CDR3 nucleotides are TGTGCCAGCAACAGACCCAACGACGGCAATCAGCCCCAGCATTTT. Combining the CDR3 with reference TRBV2 and TRBJ1-5 gives the whole variable domain EPEVTQTPSHQVTQMGQEVILRCVPISNHLYFYWYRQILGQKVEFLVSFYNNEISEKSEIFDDQFSVERPDGSNFTLKIRSTKLEDSAMYFCASNRPNDGNQPQHFGDGTRLSIL.

This clonotype turned up a few times. The chain links TRBV2 to TRBJ2-2, with D hard to call. With 6 bases removed from V and 5 bases from J, the gap between germline ends came to 13 bases. The CDR3 length is 14 residues. Per the germline V gene, CDR1 is SNHLY and CDR2 is FYNNEI. CDR3 protein: CASRDVPGTGELFF. The CDR3 nucleotides are TGTGCCAGCAGGGACGTGCCCGGGACCGGGGAGCTGTTTTTT.

This clonotype was observed a handful of times. The rearrangement joins TRBV14 to TRBJ1-1; no definite D call. Trimming left V 1 base short and J 5 bases short, with 8 bases between. Germline V gene lookup returns CDR1 SGHDN and CDR2 FVKESK. The CDR3 sequence is 13 residues long. CDR3 protein: CASSQVLLTEAFF. In DNA form, the CDR3 reads TGTGCCAGCAGCCAAGTTCTTCTAACTGAAGCTTTCTTT. Full variable domain (missing parts from reference TRBV14 and TRBJ1-1): EAGVTQFPSHSVIEKGQTVTLRCDPISGHDNLYWYRRVMGKEIKFLLHFVKESKQDESGMPNNRFLAERTGGTYSTLKVQPAELEDSGVYFCASSQVLLTEAFFGQGTRLTVV.

This clonotype was detected only a few times. The chain uses TRBV5-1 and TRBJ2-5, with unresolved D. CDR1 is SGHRS, CDR2 YFSETQ, per germline. The CDR3 runs 15 residues. V lost 4 bases and J 1 base, leaving 14 bases between the germline ends. The DNA for the CDR3 is TGCGCCAGCAGCCCCCTGTCTGGACCCCAAGAGACCCAGTACTTC. This sequence encodes CASSPLSGPQETQYF.

This clonotype showed up just once. The chain employs TRBV7-3 and TRBJ2-2; D possibly uses TRBD1 or TRBD2 (5 bases each). The CDR3 is 15 residues long. CDR1 SGHTA and CDR2 FQGTGA come from the germline V gene. V lost 5 bases to trimming and J lost 2 bases, with 12 bases between them. The DNA of the CDR3 is TGTGCCAGCAGCCCCGGGACGCCCAACACCGGGGAGCTGTTTTTT. This sequence encodes CASSPGTPNTGELFF. The variable domain in full, with the rest retrieved from reference TRBV7-3 and TRBJ2-2, is GAGVSQTPSNKVTEKGKYVELRCDPISGHTALYWYRQSLGQGPEFLIYFQGTGAADDSGLPNDRFFAVRPEGSVSTLKIQRTERGDSAVYLCASSPGTPNTGELFFGEGSRLTVL.

This rearrangement joins TRBV5-6 to TRBJ2-1; D is undetermined. V gave up 4 bases and J gave up 4 bases, with 15 bases separating them. CDR3 length: 15 residues. Germline V CDR1 and CDR2: SGHDT, YYEEEE. The CDR3 DNA is TGTGCCAGCAGCGCCCGGGTCCTCGGGTACAATGAGCAGTTCTTC. It codes for CASSARVLGYNEQFF.

V usage is TRBV27 and J usage is TRBJ1-5; the D gene is possibly TRBD1 (5 bases). V lost 5 bases to trimming and J lost 6 bases, with 14 bases between them. Looked up from germline, CDR1 is MNHEY and CDR2 is SMNVEV (reference sequence). The CDR3 loop spans 14 amino acids. CDR3 loop: CASSQRTSRQPQHF. DNA for the CDR3: TGTGCCAGCAGTCAGAGGACAAGTCGTCAGCCCCAGCATTTT.

The chain has TRBV29-1 and TRBJ2-3; the D call may be TRBD1 or TRBD2 (6 bases each). CDR1 is SQVTM, CDR2 ANQGSEA, per germline. With 4 bases removed from V and 4 bases from J, the gap between germline ends came to 9 bases. This CDR3 contains 12 residues. The CDR3, as DNA: TGCAGCGTTGGGGGGGCGTCAGATACGCAGTATTTT. Residues: CSVGGASDTQYF.

This clonotype was observed at least ten times. The V and J genes are TRBV7-3 and TRBJ2-3, with unresolved D. CDR3 size: 15 residues. Trimming left V 0 bases short and J 2 bases short, with 9 bases between. Germline-derived CDR1 and CDR2 are SGHTA and FQGTGA. The CDR3 loop is CASSLTGSHTDTQYF. For the CDR3, the DNA is TGTGCCAGCAGCTTAACGGGTAGCCACACAGATACGCAGTATTTT.

The genes are TRBV7-2 and TRBJ1-2; D gene ambiguous. This CDR3 contains 14 residues. CDR1 is SGHTA and CDR2 is FQGNSA in the germline V gene. V was pared by 2 bases and J by 2 bases, with 9 bases between. The DNA of the CDR3 is TGTGCCAGCAGCTTACAACGGGCGAACTATGGCTACACCTTC. It specifies CASSLQRANYGYTF.

V usage is TRBV24-1 and J usage is TRBJ2-3; D is ambiguous. This CDR3 is 12 amino acids long. The germline V gene has CDR1 KGHDR and CDR2 SFDVKD. V lost 7 bases and J 6 bases, leaving 10 bases between the germline ends. As DNA, the CDR3 is TGTGCCACCAGGCGCCAGGACGATACGCAGTATTTT. Protein: CATRRQDDTQYF.

There are many counts of this clonotype. The rearrangement links TRBV7-9 to TRBJ2-3; 9 bases are a match to TRBD1. The V gene's germline CDR1 is SEHNR and CDR2 FQNEAQ (reference sequence). The length of the CDR3 is 15 residues. The trim removed 6 bases at V and 3 bases at J, leaving 7 bases unmatched. The CDR3 DNA sequence: TGTGCCAGCAGATCCGGGACAGGGTCGACAGATACGCAGTATTTT. It translates to CASRSGTGSTDTQYF.

This clonotype came up many times. This chain joins TRBV5-1 and TRBJ2-1, with TRBD2 as a possible D gene (6 bases). V was trimmed by 2 bases and J by 6 bases, leaving 15 bases between them. This CDR3 is 15 amino acids long. CDR1 and CDR2 from the germline V gene are SGHRS and YFSETQ. CDR3 loop: CASSFTGDWVNEQFF. The CDR3 nucleotides read TGCGCCAGCAGCTTTACGGGGGACTGGGTCAATGAGCAGTTCTTC.